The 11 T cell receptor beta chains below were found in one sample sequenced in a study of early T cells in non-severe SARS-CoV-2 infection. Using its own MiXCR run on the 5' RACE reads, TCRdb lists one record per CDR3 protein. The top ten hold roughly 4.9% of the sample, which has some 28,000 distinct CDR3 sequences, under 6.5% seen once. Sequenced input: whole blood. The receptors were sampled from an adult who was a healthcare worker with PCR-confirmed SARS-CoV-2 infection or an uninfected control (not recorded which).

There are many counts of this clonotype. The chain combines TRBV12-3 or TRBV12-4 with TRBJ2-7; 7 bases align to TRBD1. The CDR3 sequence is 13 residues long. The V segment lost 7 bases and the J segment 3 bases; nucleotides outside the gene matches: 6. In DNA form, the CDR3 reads TGTGCCAGCAAAAAGGGGACAGTCTACGAGCAGTACTTC. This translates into CASKKGTVYEQYF.

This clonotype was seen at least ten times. As DNA, the CDR3 is TGTGCCAGCAGTTTAGGCAGGGACTATGGCTACACCTTC. It codes for CASSLGRDYGYTF. J is TRBJ1-2 and V is TRBV12-3 or TRBV12-4, with D possibly matching TRBD1 (5 bases). The CDR3 has 13 residues. The germline V and J ends were trimmed by 1 base and 3 bases, with 6 bases remaining between them.

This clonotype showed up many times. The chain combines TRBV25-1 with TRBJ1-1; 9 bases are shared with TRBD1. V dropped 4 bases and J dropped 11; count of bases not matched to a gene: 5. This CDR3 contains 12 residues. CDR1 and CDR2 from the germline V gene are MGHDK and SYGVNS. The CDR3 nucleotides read TGTGCCAGCAGTGGGGGGACAGGGAGGGCTTTCTTT. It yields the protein CASSGGTGRAFF.

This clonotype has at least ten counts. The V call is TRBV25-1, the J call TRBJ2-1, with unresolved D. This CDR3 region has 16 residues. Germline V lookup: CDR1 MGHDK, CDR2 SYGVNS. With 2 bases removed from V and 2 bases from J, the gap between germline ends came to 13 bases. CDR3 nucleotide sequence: TGTGCCAGCAGTGAACCTCTTCGTACCACCTACAATGAGCAGTTCTTC. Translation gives CASSEPLRTTYNEQFF.

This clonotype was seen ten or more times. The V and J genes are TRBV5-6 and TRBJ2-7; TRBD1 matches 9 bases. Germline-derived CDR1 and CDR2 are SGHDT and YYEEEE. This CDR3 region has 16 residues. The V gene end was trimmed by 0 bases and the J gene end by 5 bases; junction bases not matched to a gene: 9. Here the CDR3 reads CASSLGPRTGVHEQYF. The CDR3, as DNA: TGTGCCAGCAGCTTGGGGCCGAGGACAGGGGTCCACGAGCAGTACTTC.

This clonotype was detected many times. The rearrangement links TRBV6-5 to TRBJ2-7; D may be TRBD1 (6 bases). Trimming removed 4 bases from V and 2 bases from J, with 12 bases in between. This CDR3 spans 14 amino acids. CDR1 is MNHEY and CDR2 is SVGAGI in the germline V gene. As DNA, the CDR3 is TGTGCCAGCAGTTTCAGAGGGACACCCTACGAGCAGTACTTC. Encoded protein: CASSFRGTPYEQYF.

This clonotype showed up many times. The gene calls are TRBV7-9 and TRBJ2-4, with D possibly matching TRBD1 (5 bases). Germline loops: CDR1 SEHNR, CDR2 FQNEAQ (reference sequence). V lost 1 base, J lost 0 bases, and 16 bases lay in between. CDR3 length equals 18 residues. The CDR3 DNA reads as TGTGCCAGCAGCTTAGTGGCTGGGGCAGGGATAGCCAAAAACATTCAGTACTTC. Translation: CASSLVAGAGIAKNIQYF.

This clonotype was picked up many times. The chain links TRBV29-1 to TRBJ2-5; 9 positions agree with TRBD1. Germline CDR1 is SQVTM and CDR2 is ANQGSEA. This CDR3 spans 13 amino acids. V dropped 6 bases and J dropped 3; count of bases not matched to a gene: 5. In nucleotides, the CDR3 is TGCAGCGTCGCTACAGGGGGCGAAGAGACCCAGTACTTC. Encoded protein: CSVATGGEETQYF.

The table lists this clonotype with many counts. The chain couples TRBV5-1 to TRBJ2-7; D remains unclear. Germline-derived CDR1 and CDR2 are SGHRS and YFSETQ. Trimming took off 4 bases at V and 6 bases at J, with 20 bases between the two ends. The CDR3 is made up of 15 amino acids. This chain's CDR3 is CASSRQIGYSAEQYF. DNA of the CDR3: TGCGCCAGCAGCCGCCAAATAGGATACAGTGCCGAGCAGTACTTC.

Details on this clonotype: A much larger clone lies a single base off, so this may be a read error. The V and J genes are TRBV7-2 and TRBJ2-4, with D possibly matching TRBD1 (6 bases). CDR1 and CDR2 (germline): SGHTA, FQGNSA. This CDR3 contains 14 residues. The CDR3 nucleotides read TGTGTCAGCAGCTTAGGTCAGGGGAAAAACATTCAGTACTTC. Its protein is CVSSLGQGKNIQYF.

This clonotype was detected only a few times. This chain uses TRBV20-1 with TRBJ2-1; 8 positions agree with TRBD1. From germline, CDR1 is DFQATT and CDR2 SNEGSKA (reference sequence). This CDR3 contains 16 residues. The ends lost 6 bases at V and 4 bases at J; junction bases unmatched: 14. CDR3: CSASPIDRGGYNEQFF. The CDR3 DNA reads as TGCAGTGCCTCCCCCATAGACAGGGGAGGTTACAATGAGCAGTTCTTC.